These 5 T cell receptor beta chains came from one sample sequenced in a study of T cells after yellow fever vaccination. TCRdb itself ran the 5' RACE reads through MiXCR, one entry per CDR3 protein. The sample has roughly 300,000 distinct CDR3 sequences, 8% to 9.5% seen once. The sample was PBMCs, taken around 45 days after the first yellow fever vaccination. Every receptor here comes from a man aged 18 to 35 who received the YFV17D yellow fever vaccine.

This clonotype appeared a few times. This chain links TRBV21-1 with TRBJ1-6. TRBV21-1 is assigned pseudogene status. CDR3 length: 15 residues. In DNA, the CDR3 is TGTGCCAGCAGCAAGGGCAGGCAAAGAGATTCACCCCTCCACTTT. Translated: CASSKGRQRDSPLHF.

Of note for this clonotype: Germline is not matched at one junction end, which may reflect a read error. The chain employs TRBV5-1 and TRBJ2-3; 7 bases are a match to TRBD2. In germline, CDR1 is SGHRS, CDR2 YFSETQ. The CDR3 is 14 amino acids. The CDR3 DNA reads as TGCGCCAGCAGCTCGCAAACAGAGACTAGCCTCTACTTTTTT. Translated, it gives CASSSQTETSLYFF.

This clonotype showed up many times. The chain's CDR3 is CASSPKGTDTQYF. In nucleotides, the CDR3 is TGTGCCAGCAGCCCAAAGGGCACAGATACGCAGTATTTT. V and J are TRBV7-2 and TRBJ2-3; D is undetermined. The V gene's germline CDR1 is SGHTA and CDR2 FQGNSA. CDR3 length: 13 amino acids. V lost 5 bases and J lost 1, with 7 bases in between.

This clonotype was counted a few times. CDR3 nucleotides: TGTGCCAGCAGATTTTCCGGACAGTACTTACCCCTCCACTTT. As protein: CASRFSGQYLPLHF. The chain carries TRBV28 and TRBJ1-6, with D possibly TRBD1 on 6 matching bases. CDR1 and CDR2 from the germline V gene are MDHEN and SYDVKM. V was shortened by 6 bases and J by 12 bases, with 18 bases between the two germline ends. The CDR3 runs to 14 residues.

In this sample, this clonotype turned up a few times. V is TRBV5-1 and J is TRBJ2-1, with TRBD2 as a possible D gene (6 bases). Germline CDR1 is SGHRS and CDR2 is YFSETQ. The CDR3 totals 15 residues. V lost 8 bases and J lost 0, with 15 bases in between. The CDR3 reads CARVNRESSYNEQFF. For the CDR3, the DNA is TGCGCCAGGGTTAATCGGGAGAGCTCCTACAATGAGCAGTTCTTC.